These 19 T cell receptor beta chains were all obtained from the same sample, sequenced in a study of regulatory dendritic cells for organ transplantation. Allogeneic regulatory or mature dendritic cells were co-cultured for less than six days with CFSE-labeled sorted T cells at 1:10. Clones were read by immunoSEQ multiplex PCR, and TCRdb kept only the in-frame ones, dropping some. The repertoire holds over 20,000 clones, 70% to 90% seen once, with 0.68% in the top ten. These receptors have no identified antigens. Sequencing used naive CD4+ T cells from blood cultured with regulatory dendritic cells. Described subset: CD45RA+ naive T cells. The source of these receptors is a human donor in good health.

This chain joins TRBV18 and TRBJ2-4; a possible D gene is TRBD2 (6 bases). The V end was cut by 0 bases, the J end by 7 bases, with 13 bases between. CDR3 length equals 15 residues. Germline V gene sequence: CDR1 KGHSH, CDR2 LQKENI. As DNA, the CDR3 is TGTGCCAGCTCACCACCCCAGGGCGGGGAGAACATTCAGTACTTC. Translating it yields CASSPPQGGENIQYF. Drawing the rest from reference TRBV18 and TRBJ2-4, the complete variable domain is NAGVMQNPRHLVRRRGQEARLRCSPMKGHSHVYWYRQLPEEGLKFMVYLQKENIIDESGMPKERFSAEFPKEGPSILRIQQVVRGDSAAYFCASSPPQGGENIQYFGAGTRLSVL.

The chain recombines TRBV7-2 with TRBJ2-2, with TRBD2 identical over 10 bases. The V gene end was trimmed by 1 base and the J gene end by 6 bases; junction bases not matched to a gene: 5. Germline V gene lookup returns CDR1 SGHTA and CDR2 FQGNSA. There are 16 residues in the CDR3. CDR3 in amino acids: CASSLVGTSEAGELFF. CDR3 nucleotides: TGTGCCAGCAGCTTAGTTGGGACTAGCGAGGCCGGGGAGCTGTTTTTT. The full variable domain, in which reference TRBV7-2 and TRBJ2-2 provide the parts outside the CDR3, is GAGVSQSPSNKVTEKGKDVELRCDPISGHTALYWYRQSLGQGLEFLIYFQGNSAPDKSGLPSDRFSAERTGGSVSTLTIQRTQQEDSAVYLCASSLVGTSEAGELFFGEGSRLTVL.

The chain combines TRBV2 with TRBJ2-3; D not certain. This CDR3 contains 12 residues. The germline V gene encodes CDR1 SNHLY and CDR2 FYNNEI. Trimming left V 4 bases short and J 6 bases short, with 8 bases between. CDR3 in amino acids: CASSGWYDTQYF. The CDR3 nucleotides read TGTGCCAGCAGTGGCTGGTACGATACGCAGTATTTT. The whole variable domain, filled in from reference TRBV2 and TRBJ2-3, reads EPEVTQTPSHQVTQMGQEVILRCVPISNHLYFYWYRQILGQKVEFLVSFYNNEISEKSEIFDDQFSVERPDGSNFTLKIRSTKLEDSAMYFCASSGWYDTQYFGPGTRLTVL.

V gene TRBV18 combines with J gene TRBJ1-4; TRBD1 might be the D (5 bases). Trimming shortened V by 3 bases and J by 7 bases, and 24 bases separated the two germline ends. Germline CDR1 and CDR2: KGHSH and LQKENI. CDR3 size: 18 residues. The CDR3 nucleotides read TGTGCCAGCTCACCCCCGAGGGTGCCGGGACTTAACTCTGAAAAACTGTTTTTT. Its protein is CASSPPRVPGLNSEKLFF.

The V call is TRBV4-1, the J call TRBJ2-7; D is undetermined. V lost 0 bases, J lost 2 bases, and 8 bases lay in between. The CDR3 contains 14 residues. CDR1 MGHRA and CDR2 YSYEKL come from the germline V gene. The CDR3 protein is CASSQEQIAYEQYF. The CDR3 region has the DNA TGCGCCAGCAGCCAAGAGCAGATTGCCTACGAGCAGTACTTC.

The chain couples TRBV4-1 to TRBJ2-1; 10 positions agree with TRBD2. This CDR3 has 16 amino acids. CDR1 is MGHRA, CDR2 YSYEKL, per germline. With V trimmed by 3 bases and J by 9 bases, 11 bases remained unmatched. CDR3 sequence: CASSHAASGGRGEQFF. DNA for the CDR3: TGCGCCAGCAGCCACGCCGCTAGCGGGGGAAGGGGTGAGCAGTTCTTC.

This rearrangement joins TRBV10-1 to TRBJ1-6; D is unresolved. Germline V gene data show CDR1 as WNHNN and CDR2 as SYGVQD (reference sequence). This CDR3 has 12 amino acids. Between the trimmed V and J ends, which lost 10 bases and 9 bases, there was a span of 13 bases. This CDR3 reads CATRMSISPLHF. In DNA, the CDR3 is TGCGCCACCCGGATGTCAATTTCACCCCTCCACTTT.

J is TRBJ2-7 and V is TRBV25-1, with a possible D match to TRBD1 (5 bases). Germline lookup yields CDR1 MGHDK and CDR2 SYGVNS. Deletions cut 8 bases from V and 3 bases from J, with 14 bases between. This CDR3 contains 13 residues. DNA of the CDR3: TGTGCCAGCGGGGTCGCAGGGCGCTACGAGCAGTACTTC. Protein: CASGVAGRYEQYF.

The J gene is TRBJ1-4, the V gene TRBV27, with no clear D. CDR3 length equals 15 residues. V was pared by 2 bases and J by 7 bases, with 14 bases between. The germline CDR1 and CDR2 sequences are MNHEY and SMNVEV (reference sequence). CDR3 protein: CASSLDKGRSEKLFF. CDR3 DNA: TGTGCCAGCAGTTTAGATAAGGGAAGAAGTGAAAAACTGTTTTTT.

J is TRBJ2-5 and V is TRBV28, with D possibly called TRBD1 or TRBD2 (7 bases each). The CDR3 is 16 residues long. Germline lookup yields CDR1 MDHEN and CDR2 SYDVKM. The V and J ends lost 4 bases and 3 bases respectively, with 18 bases between them. The CDR3 nucleotides read TGTGCCAGCAGTTCCCTGGGGGGGGACAGCAAAGAGACCCAGTACTTC. It encodes CASSSLGGDSKETQYF.

The chain joins TRBV5-1 to TRBJ2-3; TRBD2 aligns across 7 bases. The CDR3 length is 16 residues. Germline assignment: CDR1 SGHRS and CDR2 YFSETQ. Losses at the gene ends were 0 bases for V and 2 bases for J; bases not matched to a gene: 6. The CDR3 loop is CASSLGASGLTDTQYF. CDR3 in DNA: TGCGCCAGCAGCTTGGGGGCTAGCGGCCTCACAGATACGCAGTATTTT.

The chain couples TRBV6-5 to TRBJ1-2; D is unresolved. V shed 5 bases and J shed 8 bases, with 15 bases lying between them. CDR3 size: 13 residues. Germline V gene sequence: CDR1 MNHEY, CDR2 SVGAGI. CDR3 in amino acids: CASSPRTRLGYTF. The CDR3 DNA follows: TGTGCCAGCAGTCCAAGGACCCGCTTGGGCTACACCTTC.

V usage is TRBV7-9 and J usage is TRBJ1-3, with D possibly being TRBD1 (5 bases). The CDR3 is made up of 16 amino acids. Trimming cost V 6 bases and J 0 bases, with 15 bases left between them. Germline V gives CDR1 SEHNR, CDR2 FQNEAQ (reference sequence). CDR3 in amino acids: CASRSLRGSSGNTIYF. The CDR3 bases are TGTGCCAGCAGGTCACTCCGGGGGTCCTCTGGAAACACCATATATTTT. The full variable domain, rest sourced from reference TRBV7-9 and TRBJ1-3, is DTGVSQNPRHKITKRGQNVTFRCDPISEHNRLYWYRQTLGQGPEFLTYFQNEAQLEKSRLLSDRFSAERPKGSFSTLEIQRTEQGDSAMYLCASRSLRGSSGNTIYFGEGSWLTVV.

The chain carries TRBV28 and TRBJ2-1; 7 bases fit TRBD1. The CDR3 has 17 amino acids. V shed 3 bases and J 8 bases; nucleotides not matched to a gene: 16. Germline-derived CDR1 and CDR2 are MDHEN and SYDVKM. The CDR3 loop is CASSFRQGRQGSDEQFF. For the CDR3, the DNA is TGTGCCAGCAGTTTTCGTCAAGGTAGACAGGGTAGCGATGAGCAGTTCTTC.

This clone has more than one count but fewer than ten. The gene calls are TRBV14 and TRBJ1-5; no firm D call. Germline values: CDR1 SGHDN, CDR2 FVKESK. V dropped 5 bases and J dropped 10 bases, with 21 bases sitting between them. The CDR3 is 15 amino acids. CDR3 amino acids: CASSIFDGRRSPQHF. CDR3 sequence (DNA): TGTGCCAGCAGCATATTTGACGGAAGACGATCACCCCAGCATTTT.

The rearrangement links TRBV28 to TRBJ2-2; a possible D gene is TRBD1 (6 bases). The CDR3 loop spans 14 amino acids. Germline V gene lookup returns CDR1 MDHEN and CDR2 SYDVKM. Trimming stripped 6 bases from V and 4 bases from J, with 12 bases between. The CDR3 here is CASRGAGSTGELFF. The CDR3 bases are TGTGCCAGCAGGGGGGCAGGGTCCACCGGGGAGCTGTTTTTT. The complete variable domain, with remaining parts taken from reference TRBV28 and TRBJ2-2, reads DVKVTQSSRYLVKRTGEKVFLECVQDMDHENMFWYRQDPGLGLRLIYFSYDVKMKEKGDIPEGYSVSREKKERFSLILESASTNQTSMYLCASRGAGSTGELFFGEGSRLTVL.

The chain carries TRBV30 and TRBJ1-3; 10 nucleotides match TRBD1. V lost 2 bases and J lost 5; bases outside the gene matches: 6. Germline-derived CDR1 and CDR2 are GTSNPN and SVGIG (reference sequence). This CDR3 comprises 15 residues. CDR3 sequence: CAWSLGQGVRNTIYF. In nucleotides, the CDR3 is TGTGCCTGGAGTCTTGGACAGGGGGTTAGAAACACCATATATTTT.

The chain couples TRBV7-2 to TRBJ2-2; 7 nucleotides line up with TRBD2. Losses at the gene ends were 6 bases for V and 5 bases for J; bases not matched to a gene: 9. CDR3 length: 15 residues. In germline, CDR1 is SGHTA, CDR2 FQGNSA. The CDR3 sequence: CASRRGGTGTGELFF. The CDR3 region has the DNA TGTGCCAGCAGGAGGGGAGGGACGGGGACCGGGGAGCTGTTTTTT.

To note about this clone: A junction boundary mismatches the germline segment, possibly from a read error. The V and J genes are TRBV7-7 and TRBJ2-5; 8 positions match TRBD2. Germline V gene data show CDR1 as SSHAT and CDR2 as FNYEAQ (reference sequence). The CDR3 runs to 15 residues. CDR3: CASSLAGLEQETQYF. The CDR3 coding sequence is TGTGCTAGCAGCTTAGCGGGACTTGAACAAGAGACCCAGTACTTC.